Presented here are 29 T cell receptor beta chains from one specimen sequenced in a study of blood T cell repertoires in COVID-19. Profiling relied on immunoSEQ multiplex PCR, and the TCRdb table lists in-frame clones only, not all of them. The repertoire holds more than 110,000 clones, with around 80% as singletons. Sequencing input: peripheral blood. The receptors were gathered from a man older than 75 with acute or convalescent COVID-19.

The genes are TRBV11-3 and TRBJ2-7; 9 nucleotides line up with TRBD1. Germline loops: CDR1 SGHNT, CDR2 YENEEA. After removal of 0 bases from V and 3 bases from J, the junction contained 12 bases not matched to a gene. CDR3 length: 18 amino acids. CDR3 DNA sequence: TGTGCCAGCAGCTTAGATCCGGGCTCGGGACAGGGTCACTACGAGCAGTACTTC. This gives the protein CASSLDPGSGQGHYEQYF. Based on the CDR3 plus reference TRBV11-3 and TRBJ2-7, the full variable domain is EAGVVQSPRYKIIEKKQPVAFWCNPISGHNTLYWYLQNLGQGPELLIRYENEEAVDDSQLPKDRFSAERLKGVDSTLKIQPAELGDSAVYLCASSLDPGSGQGHYEQYFGPGTRLTVT.

Comment on this clone: The same CDR3 can be traced to other DNA sequences in this sample. The chain employs TRBV7-9 and TRBJ1-2, with TRBD1 matching over 9 bases. In germline, CDR1 is SEHNR, CDR2 FQNEAQ (reference sequence). With 4 bases clipped from V and 7 bases from J, the junction kept 7 bases outside the gene matches. The CDR3 has 14 residues. In DNA form, the CDR3 reads TGTGCCAGCAGCTCACCCGGGACAGGGCTTGGCTACACCTTC. Its translation is CASSSPGTGLGYTF.

The V gene is TRBV5-5, the J gene TRBJ1-5; a possible D gene is TRBD1 (5 bases). The germline gives CDR1 SGHKS, CDR2 YYEKEE (reference sequence). This CDR3 contains 14 residues. V lost 1 base to trimming and J lost 3 bases, with 8 bases between them. The CDR3 loop reads CASSLTGVNQPQHF. CDR3 in DNA: TGTGCCAGCAGCTTGACGGGGGTCAATCAGCCCCAGCATTTT.

The chain uses TRBV18 and TRBJ1-1, with D possibly TRBD1 on 6 matching bases. Trimming stripped 3 bases from V and 4 bases from J, with 15 bases between. This CDR3 is 15 amino acids long. In germline, CDR1 is KGHSH, CDR2 LQKENI. This CDR3 is CASSPRQGIGTEAFF. The CDR3 bases are TGTGCCAGCTCACCCCGTCAGGGGATCGGCACTGAAGCTTTCTTT.

As to this clone: The identical CDR3 is also encoded by other nucleotide sequences in the sample. V usage is TRBV24-1 and J usage is TRBJ1-3, with unresolved D. CDR1 is KGHDR and CDR2 is SFDVKD in the germline V gene. The CDR3 consists of 14 residues. Trimming cost V 3 bases and J 0 bases, with 5 bases left between them. In nucleotides, the CDR3 is TGTGCCACCAGTGATAGTAGCTCTGGAAACACCATATATTTT. It codes for CATSDSSSGNTIYF.

J is TRBJ2-7 and V is TRBV29-1, with unresolved D. Germline assignment: CDR1 SQVTM and CDR2 ANQGSEA. V was cut by 3 bases and J by 5 bases, with 8 bases left in between. The CDR3 is made up of 11 amino acids. CDR3 residues: CSVDGGNEQYF. The CDR3 DNA reads TGCAGCGTTGACGGCGGCAACGAGCAGTACTTC.

For this clone: A read error may account for a junction end that differs from germline. The V and J genes are TRBV6-5 and TRBJ2-6; the D is unclear. Per the germline V gene, CDR1 is MNHEY and CDR2 is SVGAGI. This CDR3 has 12 amino acids. CDR3 residues: CASSSRANVLTF. In DNA, the CDR3 is TGTGCCAGCAGCTCTAGGGCCAACGTCCTGACTTTC.

The chain carries TRBV5-1 and TRBJ2-2; D is uncertain. The germline V and J ends were trimmed by 0 bases and 2 bases, with 5 bases remaining between them. The germline CDR1 and CDR2 sequences are SGHRS and YFSETQ. The CDR3 totals 14 residues. CDR3 nucleotides: TGCGCCAGCAGCTTGGTCCTTAACACCGGGGAGCTGTTTTTT. As protein: CASSLVLNTGELFF.

This clone was observed a few times. V gene TRBV7-2 combines with J gene TRBJ1-5; 7 nucleotides align to TRBD1. CDR3 length: 14 residues. V dropped 6 bases and J dropped 4; count of bases not matched to a gene: 6. The germline CDR1 and CDR2 sequences are SGHTA and FQGNSA. DNA for the CDR3: TGTGCCAGCAGTTCACAGGGGCTGAATCAGCCCCAGCATTTT. It specifies CASSSQGLNQPQHF.

This chain uses TRBV5-1 with TRBJ1-1; 7 bases line up with TRBD1. The CDR3 length is 14 residues. Germline loops: CDR1 SGHRS, CDR2 YFSETQ. With 4 bases clipped from V and 4 bases from J, the junction kept 7 bases outside the gene matches. CDR3 in DNA: TGCGCCAGCAGCCCCAGGGGGATCGGCACTGAAGCTTTCTTT. It encodes CASSPRGIGTEAFF.

The chain is built from TRBV7-8 and TRBJ2-3; weak D call: TRBD1 (5 bases). This CDR3 region has 16 residues. V lost 3 bases, J lost 1 base, and 14 bases lay in between. In germline, CDR1 is SGHVS, CDR2 FQNEAQ. CDR3 bases: TGTGCCAGCAGCTTCTCAAGGGGCGGTGGCACAGATACGCAGTATTTT. Translation: CASSFSRGGGTDTQYF.

V gene TRBV24-1 combines with J gene TRBJ1-5, with 10 bases fitting TRBD1. J was trimmed by 2 bases and V by 4 bases; bases with no gene match: 1. Germline assignment: CDR1 KGHDR and CDR2 SFDVKD. This CDR3 has 15 amino acids. CDR3 DNA sequence: TGTGCCACCAGTGAGGACAGGGGGGGCAATCAGCCCCAGCATTTT. It encodes CATSEDRGGNQPQHF.

The chain joins TRBV3-1 (or the pseudogene TRBV3-2) to TRBJ1-1; weak D call: TRBD1 (6 bases). Trimming took off 5 bases at V and 8 bases at J, with 12 bases between the two ends. The CDR3 extends over 12 amino acids. Germline V gene lookup returns CDR1 LGHDT and CDR2 YNNKEL (reference sequence). This chain's CDR3 is CASSEVGQEAFF. DNA for the CDR3: TGTGCCAGCAGCGAAGTAGGACAGGAAGCTTTCTTT.

This sequence joins TRBV27 and TRBJ2-1; 9 nucleotides match TRBD2. The germline gives CDR1 MNHEY, CDR2 SMNVEV (reference sequence). V gave up 6 bases and J gave up 4 bases; unmatched junction bases: 7. The CDR3 loop spans 15 amino acids. The DNA for the CDR3 is TGTGCCAGCAGAAAGTCCCTAGCGGGGTACAATGAGCAGTTCTTC. Its translation: CASRKSLAGYNEQFF.

The chain has TRBV5-6 and TRBJ2-7; D call uncertain. CDR3 length: 13 residues. Germline lookup yields CDR1 SGHDT and CDR2 YYEEEE. Trimming took off 3 bases at V and 2 bases at J, with 9 bases between the two ends. The CDR3 DNA reads TGTGCCAGCAGCTCTTATGCGACCTACGAGCAGTACTTC. Residues: CASSSYATYEQYF.

V and J are TRBV5-4 and TRBJ2-7; D is possibly TRBD2 (5 bases). Trimming removed 0 bases from V and 7 bases from J, with 20 bases in between. Germline CDR1 and CDR2: SGHNT and YYREEE (reference sequence). This CDR3 contains 16 residues. CDR3 in amino acids: CASSLGRSGTLSEQYF. In DNA, the CDR3 is TGTGCCAGCAGCTTGGGTCGCAGCGGAACCCTTTCTGAGCAGTACTTC. Using reference TRBV5-4 and TRBJ2-7 for the parts outside the CDR3, the full variable domain is ETGVTQSPTHLIKTRGQQVTLRCSSQSGHNTVSWYQQALGQGPQFIFQYYREEENGRGNFPPRFSGLQFPNYSSELNVNALELDDSALYLCASSLGRSGTLSEQYFGPGTRLTVT.

The gene calls are TRBV6-5 and TRBJ2-3, with 10 bases fitting TRBD2. The germline gives CDR1 MNHEY, CDR2 SVGAGI. The CDR3 has 15 residues. V lost 7 bases, J lost 1 base, and 5 bases stayed unmatched. CDR3 DNA sequence: TGTGCCAGCACTCTCCTAGCGGGGGGCACAGATACGCAGTATTTT. This gives the protein CASTLLAGGTDTQYF.

The chain links TRBV7-8 to TRBJ1-3; no reliable D call. Germline CDR1 and CDR2: SGHVS and FQNEAQ. Trimming shortened V by 2 bases and J by 5 bases, and 10 bases separated the two germline ends. The CDR3 is 14 amino acids. CDR3 DNA: TGTGCCAGCAGCTTAAGCCTGATTCGAAACACCATATATTTT. Translation: CASSLSLIRNTIYF.

CDR3 DNA: TGTGCCAGCAGCGACCCTAAAATGGGACAGGGGGTCCAGCCCCAGCATTTT. It encodes CASSDPKMGQGVQPQHF. V gene TRBV6-2 or TRBV6-3 combines with J gene TRBJ1-5, with 11 positions matching TRBD1. The CDR3 runs to 17 residues. CDR1 is MNHEY and CDR2 is SVGEGT in the germline V gene. Trimming took 6 bases from V and 7 from J; bases not matched to a gene: 14.

The chain combines TRBV18 with TRBJ1-6; 8 nucleotides match TRBD1. V dropped 3 bases and J dropped 7; count of bases not matched to a gene: 5. The CDR3 totals 15 residues. Germline V gene data show CDR1 as KGHSH and CDR2 as LQKENI. The CDR3 nucleotides are TGTGCCAGCTCACCGCAGGGGGCTGGGAATTCACCCCTCCACTTT. It encodes CASSPQGAGNSPLHF.

V usage is TRBV7-9 and J usage is TRBJ2-1, with 9 bases matching TRBD2. CDR3 length: 17 residues. V shed 4 bases and J 7 bases; nucleotides not matched to a gene: 14. CDR1 is SEHNR, CDR2 FQNEAQ, per germline (reference sequence). DNA for the CDR3: TGTGCCAGCAGCTCCCAGATGGGCGGGGGGGCACGGAATGAGCAGTTCTTC. Its protein product is CASSSQMGGGARNEQFF.

The gene calls are TRBV5-4 and TRBJ2-2; tentatively, D is TRBD1 (6 bases). The germline V gene has CDR1 SGHNT and CDR2 YYREEE (reference sequence). V shed 3 bases and J shed 2 bases, with 11 bases lying between them. This CDR3 has 15 residues. This CDR3 is CASSSGQTNTGELFF. For the CDR3, the DNA is TGTGCCAGCAGCTCTGGACAGACCAACACCGGGGAGCTGTTTTTT.

The rearrangement uses TRBV11-2 and TRBJ2-1; D is undetermined. V was cut by 0 bases and J by 9 bases, with 6 bases left in between. Germline CDR1 is SGHAT and CDR2 is FQNNGV. This CDR3 contains 12 residues. CDR3 nucleotide sequence: TGTGCCAGCAGCTTAGATTCGGGTGAGCAGTTCTTC. Protein sequence: CASSLDSGEQFF. Variable domain in full (rest from reference TRBV11-2 and TRBJ2-1): EAGVAQSPRYKIIEKRQSVAFWCNPISGHATLYWYQQILGQGPKLLIQFQNNGVVDDSQLPKDRFSAERLKGVDSTLKIQPAKLEDSAVYLCASSLDSGEQFFGPGTRLTVL.

This clone was counted between two and nine times. CDR3 amino acids: CASSQDSTYEQYF. The CDR3 DNA sequence: TGTGCCAGCAGCCAGGACAGCACCTACGAGCAGTACTTC. The chain is built from TRBV7-9 and TRBJ2-7, with TRBD1 as a possible D gene (6 bases). The CDR3 spans 13 residues. Germline V gene sequence: CDR1 SEHNR, CDR2 FQNEAQ (reference sequence). Trimming took 5 bases from V and 2 from J, leaving 10 bases between them.

The rearrangement uses TRBV7-2 and TRBJ2-7; 9 bases agree with TRBD1. The CDR3 is made up of 13 amino acids. V shed 5 bases and J 3 bases; nucleotides not matched to a gene: 2. Germline V CDR1 and CDR2: SGHTA, FQGNSA. In DNA, the CDR3 is TGTGCCAGCAGCCGGACAGGGGACTACGAGCAGTACTTC. Translating gives CASSRTGDYEQYF.

This clone has a single count. The gene calls are TRBV5-4 and TRBJ2-3; 14 positions match TRBD2. CDR3 length equals 17 residues. CDR1 and CDR2 (germline): SGHNT, YYREEE (reference sequence). V lost 1 base and J lost 3; bases outside the gene matches: 4. Written as DNA, the CDR3 is TGTGCCAGCAGCTTGAGACTAGCGGGGGGGATAACAGATACGCAGTATTTT. This translates into CASSLRLAGGITDTQYF.

The gene calls are TRBV5-1 and TRBJ2-7; unclear D gene. Trimming stripped 0 bases from V and 5 bases from J, with 15 bases between. Germline V CDR1 and CDR2: SGHRS, YFSETQ. CDR3 length: 15 amino acids. The CDR3 here is CASSLAEAPAHEQYF. In DNA, the CDR3 is TGCGCCAGCAGCTTGGCCGAGGCGCCGGCCCACGAGCAGTACTTC.

Only a few counts were recorded for this clone. V gene TRBV18 combines with J gene TRBJ1-2; perhaps TRBD1 as D (6 bases). Per germline, CDR1 KGHSH and CDR2 LQKENI. V was clipped by 3 bases and J by 3 bases, with 14 bases between them. CDR3 length: 15 residues. CDR3: CASSPSGQFDYGYTF. CDR3 bases: TGTGCCAGCTCACCCTCCGGACAGTTCGACTATGGCTACACCTTC.

The CDR3 nucleotides read TGTGCCAGCAGCTTCGGGGATGAGCAGTTCTTC. Its protein product is CASSFGDEQFF. This chain uses TRBV7-3 with TRBJ2-1; the D gene is possibly TRBD2 (5 bases). Germline V gene sequence: CDR1 SGHTA, CDR2 FQGTGA. CDR3 length: 11 residues. Trimming pared 3 bases from V and 8 bases from J, leaving 5 bases between.